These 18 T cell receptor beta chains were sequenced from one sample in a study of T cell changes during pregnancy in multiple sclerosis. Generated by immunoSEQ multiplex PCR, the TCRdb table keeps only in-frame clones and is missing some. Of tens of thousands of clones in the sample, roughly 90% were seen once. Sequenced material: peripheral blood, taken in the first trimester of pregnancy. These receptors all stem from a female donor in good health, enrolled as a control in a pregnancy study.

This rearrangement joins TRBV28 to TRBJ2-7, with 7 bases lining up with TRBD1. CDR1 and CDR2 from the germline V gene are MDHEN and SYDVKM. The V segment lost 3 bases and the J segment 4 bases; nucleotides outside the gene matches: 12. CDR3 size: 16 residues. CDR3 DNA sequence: TGTGCCAGCAGTTTCCCCGGGCAGGGGGTATGGTACGAGCAGTACTTC. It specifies CASSFPGQGVWYEQYF.

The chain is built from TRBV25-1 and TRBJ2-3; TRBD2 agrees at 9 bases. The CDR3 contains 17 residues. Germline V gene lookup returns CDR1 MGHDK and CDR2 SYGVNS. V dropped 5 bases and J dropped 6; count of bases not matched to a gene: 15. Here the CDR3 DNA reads TGTGCCAGCAGTAACTCCGCGACTAGCGGCCTTGGGGATACGCAGTATTTT. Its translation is CASSNSATSGLGDTQYF. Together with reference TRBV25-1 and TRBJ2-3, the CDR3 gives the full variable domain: EADIYQTPRYLVIGTGKKITLECSQTMGHDKMYWYQQDPGMELHLIHYSYGVNSTEKGDLSSESTVSRIRTEHFPLTLESARPSHTSQYLCASSNSATSGLGDTQYFGPGTRLTVL.

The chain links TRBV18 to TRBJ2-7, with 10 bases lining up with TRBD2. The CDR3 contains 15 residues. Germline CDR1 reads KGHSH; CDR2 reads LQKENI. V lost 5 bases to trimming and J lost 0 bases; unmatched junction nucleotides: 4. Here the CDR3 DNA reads TGTGCCAGCTCATCTACTAGCGGGAACTCCTACGAGCAGTACTTC. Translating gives CASSSTSGNSYEQYF.

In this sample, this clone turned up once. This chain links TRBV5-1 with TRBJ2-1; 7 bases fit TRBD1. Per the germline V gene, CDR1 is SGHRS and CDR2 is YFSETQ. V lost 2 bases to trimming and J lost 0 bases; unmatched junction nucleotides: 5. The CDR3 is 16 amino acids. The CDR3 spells CASSLSTGSSYNEQFF. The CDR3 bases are TGCGCCAGCAGCTTATCGACAGGGAGCTCCTACAATGAGCAGTTCTTC.

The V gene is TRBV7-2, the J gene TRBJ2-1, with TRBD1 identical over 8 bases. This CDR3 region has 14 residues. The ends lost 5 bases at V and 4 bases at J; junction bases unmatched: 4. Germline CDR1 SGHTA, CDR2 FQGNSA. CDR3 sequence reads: CASSARTGYNEQFF. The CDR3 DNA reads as TGTGCCAGCAGCGCTCGGACAGGGTACAATGAGCAGTTCTTC. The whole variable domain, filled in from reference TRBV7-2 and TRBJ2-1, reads GAGVSQSPSNKVTEKGKDVELRCDPISGHTALYWYRQSLGQGLEFLIYFQGNSAPDKSGLPSDRFSAERTGGSVSTLTIQRTQQEDSAVYLCASSARTGYNEQFFGPGTRLTVL.

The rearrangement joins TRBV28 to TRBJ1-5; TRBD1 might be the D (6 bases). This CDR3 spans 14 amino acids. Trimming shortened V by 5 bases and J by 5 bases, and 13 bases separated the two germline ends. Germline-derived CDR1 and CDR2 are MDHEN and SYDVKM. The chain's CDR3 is CASSNRVADQPQHF. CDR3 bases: TGTGCCAGCAGTAACAGGGTGGCCGATCAGCCCCAGCATTTT.

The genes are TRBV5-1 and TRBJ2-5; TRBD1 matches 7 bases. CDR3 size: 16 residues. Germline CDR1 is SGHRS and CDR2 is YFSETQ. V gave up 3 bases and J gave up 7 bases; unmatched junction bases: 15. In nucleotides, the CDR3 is TGCGCCAGCAGCTCCGTAAGGGGACAGAACCTCGGGACCCAGTACTTC. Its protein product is CASSSVRGQNLGTQYF.

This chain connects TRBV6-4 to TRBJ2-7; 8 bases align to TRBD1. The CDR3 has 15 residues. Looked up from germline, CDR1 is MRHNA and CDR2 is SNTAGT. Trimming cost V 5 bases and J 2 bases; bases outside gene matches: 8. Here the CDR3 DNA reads TGTGCCAGCAGTAAATCCGGGACAGGCCCCTACGAGCAGTACTTC. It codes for CASSKSGTGPYEQYF.

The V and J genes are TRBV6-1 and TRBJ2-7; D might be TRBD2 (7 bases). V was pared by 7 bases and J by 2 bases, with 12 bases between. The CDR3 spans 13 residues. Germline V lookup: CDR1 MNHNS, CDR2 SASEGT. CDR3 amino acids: CASMVGGAYEQYF. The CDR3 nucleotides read TGTGCCAGCATGGTAGGGGGGGCCTACGAGCAGTACTTC.

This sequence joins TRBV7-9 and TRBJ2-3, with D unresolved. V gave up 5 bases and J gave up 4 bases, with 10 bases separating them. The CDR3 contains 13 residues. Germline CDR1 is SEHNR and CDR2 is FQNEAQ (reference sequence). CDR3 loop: CASSPQSADTQYF. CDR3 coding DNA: TGTGCCAGCAGCCCCCAATCGGCAGATACGCAGTATTTT.

The CDR3 is CASSKRAENTEAFF. The CDR3, as DNA: TGTGCCAGCAGCAAGCGGGCAGAGAACACTGAAGCTTTCTTT. This chain connects TRBV21-1 to TRBJ1-1. TRBV21-1 is listed as a pseudogene. This CDR3 is built from 14 residues.

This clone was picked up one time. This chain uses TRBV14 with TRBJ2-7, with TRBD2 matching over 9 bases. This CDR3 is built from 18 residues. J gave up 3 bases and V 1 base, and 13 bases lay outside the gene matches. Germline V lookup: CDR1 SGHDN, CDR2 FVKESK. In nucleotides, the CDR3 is TGTGCCAGCAGCCAAGTATCTGGCGGGAGGGCGTTTTTCTACGAGCAGTACTTC. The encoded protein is CASSQVSGGRAFFYEQYF.

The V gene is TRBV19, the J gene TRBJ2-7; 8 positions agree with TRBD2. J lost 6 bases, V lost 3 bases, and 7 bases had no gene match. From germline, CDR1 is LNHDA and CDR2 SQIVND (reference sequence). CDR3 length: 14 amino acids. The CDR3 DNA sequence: TGTGCCAGTAGTATGGGGACTAGTTTCGCCGAGCAGTACTTC. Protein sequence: CASSMGTSFAEQYF.

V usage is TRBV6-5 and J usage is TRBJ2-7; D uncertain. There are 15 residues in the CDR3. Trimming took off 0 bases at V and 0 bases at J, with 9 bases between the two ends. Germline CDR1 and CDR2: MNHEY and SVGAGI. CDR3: CASSYSGRGSYEQYF. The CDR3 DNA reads TGTGCCAGCAGTTACTCTGGTCGAGGCTCCTACGAGCAGTACTTC.

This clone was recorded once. CDR3 in DNA: TGTGCCAGCTCACCAGGAGGCCCTTCCTACAATGAGCAGTTCTTC. Translating it yields CASSPGGPSYNEQFF. V usage is TRBV18 and J usage is TRBJ2-1; maybe TRBD2 (5 bases). V was clipped by 2 bases and J by 1 base, with 9 bases between them. This CDR3 comprises 15 residues. Per the germline V gene, CDR1 is KGHSH and CDR2 is LQKENI.

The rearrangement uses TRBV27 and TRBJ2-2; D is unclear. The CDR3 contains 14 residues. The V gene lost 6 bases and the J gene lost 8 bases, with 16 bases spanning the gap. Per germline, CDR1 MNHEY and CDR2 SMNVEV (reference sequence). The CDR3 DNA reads TGTGCCAGCAGCCCAAACCGGGTACCGGGGGAGCTGTTTTTT. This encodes CASSPNRVPGELFF.

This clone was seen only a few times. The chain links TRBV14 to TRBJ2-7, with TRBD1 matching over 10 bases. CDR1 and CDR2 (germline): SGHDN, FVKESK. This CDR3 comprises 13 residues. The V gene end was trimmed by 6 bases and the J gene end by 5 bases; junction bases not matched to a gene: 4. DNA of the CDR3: TGTGCCAGCAGTACCGGGACAGGGGACGAGCAGTACTTC. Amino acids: CASSTGTGDEQYF.

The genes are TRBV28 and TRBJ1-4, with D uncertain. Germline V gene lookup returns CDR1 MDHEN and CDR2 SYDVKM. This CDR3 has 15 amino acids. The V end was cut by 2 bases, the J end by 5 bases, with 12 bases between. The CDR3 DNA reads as TGTGCCAGCAGTTTACTAATGGGCCTCAATGAAAAACTGTTTTTT. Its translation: CASSLLMGLNEKLFF.